The clone carrying this TCR beta chain was observed many times. From the RT-PCR reads, TCRdb called clonotypes with MiXCR, one entry per CDR3 protein. This table has about 680,000 distinct CDR3 sequences, approximately 15% appearing once. V shed 1 base and J shed 0 bases, with 10 bases lying between them. This CDR3 is 17 amino acids long. CDR1 is LGHNA and CDR2 is YNFKEQ in the germline V gene. The sequence was obtained from a female donor in good health, serving as a healthy control. The sample taken for sequencing was memory CD4+ T cells from blood. V is TRBV4-2 and J is TRBJ2-6; no clear D gene. The CDR3 nucleotides read TGTGCCAGCAGCCAAGCACGGGTCTTCTCTGGGGCCAACGTCCTGACTTTC. Encoded protein: CASSQARVFSGANVLTF.